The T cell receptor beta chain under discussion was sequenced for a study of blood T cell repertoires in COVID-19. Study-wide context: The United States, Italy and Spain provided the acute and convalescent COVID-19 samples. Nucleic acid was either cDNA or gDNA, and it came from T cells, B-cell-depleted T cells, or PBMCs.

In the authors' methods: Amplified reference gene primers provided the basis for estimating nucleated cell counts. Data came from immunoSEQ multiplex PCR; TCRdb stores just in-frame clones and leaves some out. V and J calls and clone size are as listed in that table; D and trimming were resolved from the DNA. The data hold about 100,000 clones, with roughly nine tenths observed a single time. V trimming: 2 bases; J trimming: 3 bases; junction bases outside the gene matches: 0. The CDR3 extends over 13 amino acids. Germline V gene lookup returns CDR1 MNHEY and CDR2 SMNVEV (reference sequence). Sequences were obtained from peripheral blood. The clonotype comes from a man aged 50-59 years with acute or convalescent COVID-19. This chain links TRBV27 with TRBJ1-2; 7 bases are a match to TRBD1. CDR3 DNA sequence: TGTGCCAGCAGTTTACAGGGGGACTATGGCTACACCTTC. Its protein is CASSLQGDYGYTF.